This is a list of T cell receptor beta chains from one sample in a study of CD8 T cells in ankylosing spondylitis. MiXCR was run by TCRdb on the 5' RACE reads, yielding one entry per CDR3 protein. The sample lists roughly 450,000 distinct CDR3 sequences; 25% to 30% were seen once. The sequenced sample consisted of blood, either unsorted or a sorted T cell fraction (not recorded which). The receptors were sampled from a male donor with ankylosing spondylitis. CDR3s include the opening cysteine and the closing phenylalanine or tryptophan. A D gene is named only where the DNA matches it firmly. Clone size is given for some rows only: seen once, a few or many times, or a class if the clone is expanded.

TRBJ2-7 . TRBV3-1 . CASSQDGSRGEQYF TGTGCCAGCAGCCAAGACGGGAGTAGAGGTGAGCAGTACTTC
TRBJ2-3 . TRBV5-1 . CASSPEGSSGDTQYF TGCGCCAGCAGCCCCGAAGGCTCCAGTGGAGATACGCAGTATTTT
TRBJ2-7 . TRBV7-9 . CASTQGGGLSYEQYF TGTGCCAGCACCCAAGGGGGGGGTCTCTCCTACGAGCAGTACTTC
TRBJ1-2 . TRBV6-5 few CASSYSSRGYEVYGYTF TGTGCCAGCAGTTACTCGAGCAGGGGCTACGAAGTCTATGGCTACACCTTC
TRBJ2-1 . TRBV11-2 few CASSSGQFNEQFF TGTGCCAGCAGCTCCGGACAGTTCAATGAGCAGTTCTTC
TRBJ2-1 . TRBV29-1 . CSVALTNEQFF TGCAGCGTCGCACTCACCAATGAGCAGTTCTTC
TRBJ1-1 . TRBV16 . CASSQNRSPNTEAFF TGTGCCAGCAGCCAAAACCGCAGTCCGAACACTGAAGCTTTCTTT
TRBJ2-1 . TRBV3-1 few CASSQGYRFHEQFF TGTGCCAGCAGCCAAGGATATCGGTTTCATGAGCAGTTCTTC
TRBJ2-3 . TRBV14 few CASTQLRRDTQYF TGTGCCAGCACACAACTTCGGAGGGATACGCAGTATTTT
TRBJ2-3 TRBD2 TRBV24-1 . CATGTPGLAGGAGSTDTQYF TGTGCCACCGGGACCCCGGGACTAGCGGGAGGTGCCGGTAGCACAGATACGCAGTATTTT
TRBJ2-7 . TRBV25-1 few CASRKGTLYEQYF TGTGCCAGCCGAAAGGGGACACTCTACGAGCAGTACTTC
TRBJ2-5 TRBD2 TRBV7-9 many CATRPAGGVTQYF TGTGCCACCAGGCCAGCGGGAGGGGTGACCCAGTACTTC
TRBJ2-7 . TRBV3-1 . CASSPRTLPEQYF TGTGCCAGCAGCCCACGCACTCTCCCCGAGCAGTACTTC
TRBJ1-5 . TRBV29-1 few CSVVSPSSDQAQHF TGCAGCGTTGTAAGTCCGAGTTCGGATCAGGCCCAGCATTTT
TRBJ2-1 TRBD2 TRBV12-3/TRBV12-4 . CASRTSSGYNEQFF TGTGCCAGCAGGACCTCTAGCGGTTACAATGAGCAGTTCTTC
TRBJ2-1 . TRBV7-2 . CASSLYWGSYNEQFF TGTGCCAGCAGCTTATACTGGGGCTCCTACAATGAGCAGTTCTTC
TRBJ2-3 . TRBV5-1 few CASRPRDPSTDTQYF TGCGCCAGCAGGCCCCGGGACCCTAGCACAGATACGCAGTATTTT
TRBJ2-1 TRBD2 TRBV19 few CASSTLAGGLNEQFF TGTGCCAGTAGTACCCTAGCGGGGGGTCTTAATGAGCAGTTCTTC
TRBJ2-1 TRBD2 TRBV5-1 . CASRRTSDSTEQFF TGCGCCAGCAGGCGGACTAGCGACAGTACGGAGCAGTTCTTC
TRBJ1-2 . TRBV19 few CASRHRSYGYTF TGTGCCAGTAGACACCGCAGCTATGGCTACACCTTC
TRBJ2-1 . TRBV18 . CASSRTTTRGSYNEQFF TGTGCCAGCTCACGGACTACTACTAGAGGCTCCTACAATGAGCAGTTCTTC
TRBJ2-3 TRBD1 TRBV20-1 few CSAGSQGAIADTQYF TGCAGTGCTGGATCACAGGGGGCAATCGCAGATACGCAGTATTTT
TRBJ2-1 TRBD2 TRBV20-1 . CSHRLARNEQFF TGCAGTCACCGACTAGCGAGGAATGAGCAGTTCTTC
TRBJ1-5 . TRBV10-3 few CAISESLDQPQHF TGTGCCATCAGTGAGTCGTTGGATCAGCCCCAGCATTTT
TRBJ2-1 . TRBV20-1 few CSASKNGKEQFF TGCAGTGCCTCCAAGAACGGAAAGGAGCAGTTCTTC
TRBJ2-1 TRBD2 TRBV5-4 . CASSLDVSGVGDEQFF TGTGCCAGCAGCTTGGATGTTAGCGGGGTTGGGGATGAGCAGTTCTTC
TRBJ2-3 . TRBV6-4 . CASSQTGDTQYF TGTGCCAGCAGTCAGACCGGAGATACGCAGTATTTT
TRBJ1-2 . TRBV11-2 . CASSRGANYGYTF TGTGCCAGCTCAAGGGGAGCTAACTATGGCTACACCTTC
TRBJ1-1 TRBD1 TRBV3-1 . CASSQDHRGQTEAFF TGTGCCAGCAGCCAAGATCACAGGGGGCAAACTGAAGCTTTCTTT
TRBJ1-5 . TRBV29-1 . CSAPDGLTPQHF TGCAGCGCCCCTGACGGCTTGACGCCCCAGCATTTT
TRBJ2-1 TRBD2 TRBV7-9 few CASSSTSGSLNEQFF TGTGCCAGCAGCTCGACTAGCGGGAGTCTAAATGAGCAGTTCTTC
TRBJ2-1 . TRBV7-9 few CASSLAAEGQFF TGTGCCAGCAGCTTAGCGGCCGAGGGGCAGTTCTTC
TRBJ1-2 . TRBV7-9 . CASSLATQSRGYTF TGTGCCAGCAGCTTAGCTACACAAAGTCGAGGCTACACCTTC
TRBJ2-3 TRBD2 TRBV6-2/TRBV6-3 . CASRIAGSLTDTQYF TGTGCCAGCAGAATAGCGGGAAGCCTCACAGATACGCAGTATTTT
TRBJ2-7 TRBD1 TRBV6-5 many CASSSMGQGLASEQYF TGTGCCAGCAGTTCCATGGGACAGGGTCTAGCTAGCGAGCAGTACTTC
TRBJ1-2 . TRBV5-1 . CASRVGNDYGYTF TGCGCCAGCAGGGTCGGGAACGACTATGGCTACACCTTC
TRBJ1-2 TRBD1 TRBV19 . CASSMGQQGYGYTF TGTGCCAGTAGTATGGGACAGCAAGGCTATGGCTACACCTTC
TRBJ1-5 . TRBV20-1 . CSARGQSNQPQHF TGCAGTGCTAGAGGCCAGAGCAATCAGCCCCAGCATTTT
TRBJ1-5 . TRBV3-1 once CASSQVYSSNQPQHF TGTGCCAGCAGCCAAGTGTACAGTAGCAATCAGCCCCAGCATTTT
TRBJ2-2 . TRBV11-2 . CASSLSPMFGELFF TGTGCCAGCAGCTTAAGCCCTATGTTCGGGGAGCTGTTTTTT
TRBJ1-2 . TRBV7-9 . CASSSSAARHDGYTF TGTGCCAGCAGCTCCAGTGCCGCTAGGCACGATGGCTACACCTTC
TRBJ2-7 TRBD1 TRBV20-1 few CSASRGTGGTEQYF TGCAGTGCTAGCCGCGGGACAGGGGGAACCGAGCAGTACTTC
TRBJ1-1 TRBD1 TRBV5-1 few CASSLGGDRGKAEAFF TGCGCCAGCAGCTTGGGGGGGGACAGGGGAAAGGCTGAAGCTTTCTTT
TRBJ1-1 TRBD1 TRBV5-1 . CASSLGQGANTEAFF TGCGCCAGCAGCTTGGGACAGGGGGCTAACACTGAAGCTTTCTTT
TRBJ2-7 . TRBV20-1 . CSARPGAVSYEQYF TGCAGTGCTAGACCGGGGGCGGTGTCCTACGAGCAGTACTTC
TRBJ2-1 TRBD2 TRBV29-1 . CSVTGTSGVYNEQFF TGCAGCGTAACCGGGACTAGCGGGGTCTACAATGAGCAGTTCTTC